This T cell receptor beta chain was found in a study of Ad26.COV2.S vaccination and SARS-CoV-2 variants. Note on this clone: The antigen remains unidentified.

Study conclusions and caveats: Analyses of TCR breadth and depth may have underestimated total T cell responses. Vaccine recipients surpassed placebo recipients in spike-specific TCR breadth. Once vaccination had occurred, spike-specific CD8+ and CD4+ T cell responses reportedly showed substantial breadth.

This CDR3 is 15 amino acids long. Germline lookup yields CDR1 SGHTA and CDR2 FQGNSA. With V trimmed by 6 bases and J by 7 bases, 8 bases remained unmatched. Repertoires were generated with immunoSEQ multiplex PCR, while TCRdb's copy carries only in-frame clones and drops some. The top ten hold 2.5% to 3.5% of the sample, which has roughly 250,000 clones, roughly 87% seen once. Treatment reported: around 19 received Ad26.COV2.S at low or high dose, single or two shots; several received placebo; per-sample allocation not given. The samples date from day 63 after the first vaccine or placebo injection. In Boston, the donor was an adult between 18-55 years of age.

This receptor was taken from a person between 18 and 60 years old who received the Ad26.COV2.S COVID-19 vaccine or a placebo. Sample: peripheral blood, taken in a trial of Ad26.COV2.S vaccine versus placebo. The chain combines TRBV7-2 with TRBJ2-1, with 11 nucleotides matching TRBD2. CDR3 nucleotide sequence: TGTGCCAGCAGTTCCACTAGCGGGGGCTGGAATGAGCAGTTCTTC. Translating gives CASSSTSGGWNEQFF.